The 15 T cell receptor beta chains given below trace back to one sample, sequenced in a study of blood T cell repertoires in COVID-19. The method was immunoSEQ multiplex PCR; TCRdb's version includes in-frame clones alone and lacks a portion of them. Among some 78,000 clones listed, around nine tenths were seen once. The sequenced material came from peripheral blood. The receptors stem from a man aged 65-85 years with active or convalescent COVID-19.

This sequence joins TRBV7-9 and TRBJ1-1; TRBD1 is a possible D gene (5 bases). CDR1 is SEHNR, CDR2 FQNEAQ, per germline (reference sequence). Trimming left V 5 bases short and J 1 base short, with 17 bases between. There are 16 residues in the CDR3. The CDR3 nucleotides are TGTGCCAGCAGCCCCTCGGGGGGGATGAGGAACACTGAAGCTTTCTTT. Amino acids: CASSPSGGMRNTEAFF. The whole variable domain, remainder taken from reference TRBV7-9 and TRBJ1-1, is DTGVSQNPRHKITKRGQNVTFRCDPISEHNRLYWYRQTLGQGPEFLTYFQNEAQLEKSRLLSDRFSAERPKGSFSTLEIQRTEQGDSAMYLCASSPSGGMRNTEAFFGQGTRLTVV.

CDR3 protein: CASSYDRFGQPQHF. CDR3 sequence (DNA): TGTGCCAGCAGTTACGACAGGTTCGGTCAGCCCCAGCATTTT. The chain carries TRBV6-5 and TRBJ1-5; D is perhaps TRBD1 (6 bases). V was trimmed by 2 bases and J by 6 bases, leaving 11 bases between them. Germline V gene data show CDR1 as MNHEY and CDR2 as SVGAGI. This CDR3 has 14 amino acids.

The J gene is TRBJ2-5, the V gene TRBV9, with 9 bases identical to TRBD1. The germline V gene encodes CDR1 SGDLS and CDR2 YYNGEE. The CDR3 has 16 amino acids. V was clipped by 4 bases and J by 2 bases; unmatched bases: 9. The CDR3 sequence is CASSLSSGTGQETQYF. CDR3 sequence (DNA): TGTGCCAGCAGCCTTTCCTCCGGGACAGGGCAAGAGACCCAGTACTTC.

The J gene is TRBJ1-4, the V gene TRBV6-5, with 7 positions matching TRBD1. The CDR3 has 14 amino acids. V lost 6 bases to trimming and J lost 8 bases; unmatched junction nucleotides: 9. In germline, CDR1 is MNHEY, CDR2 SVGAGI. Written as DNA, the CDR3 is TGTGCCAGCAGCAAGCTACAGGGGAGAGAAAAACTGTTTTTT. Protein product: CASSKLQGREKLFF.

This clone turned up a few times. CDR3 in DNA: TGTGCCAGCAGTTTAGGGGGGTTTGATCAGCCCCAGCATTTT. Its protein product is CASSLGGFDQPQHF. V usage is TRBV27 and J usage is TRBJ1-5; possible D gene TRBD1, 5 bases. This CDR3 region has 14 residues. Trimming shortened V by 2 bases and J by 5 bases, and 10 bases separated the two germline ends. Looked up from germline, CDR1 is MNHEY and CDR2 is SMNVEV (reference sequence).

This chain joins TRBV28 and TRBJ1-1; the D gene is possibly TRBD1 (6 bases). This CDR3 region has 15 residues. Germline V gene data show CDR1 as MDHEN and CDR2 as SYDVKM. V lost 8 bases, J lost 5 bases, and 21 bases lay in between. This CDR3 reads CASRGGGTSSTEAFF. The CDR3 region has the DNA TGTGCCAGCCGAGGGGGGGGGACTTCGTCGACTGAAGCTTTCTTT.

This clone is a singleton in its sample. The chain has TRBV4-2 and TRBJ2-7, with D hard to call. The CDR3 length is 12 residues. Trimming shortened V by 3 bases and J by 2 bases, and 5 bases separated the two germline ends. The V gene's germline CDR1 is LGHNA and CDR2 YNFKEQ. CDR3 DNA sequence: TGTGCCAGCAGCCATGACACCTACGAGCAGTACTTC. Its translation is CASSHDTYEQYF.

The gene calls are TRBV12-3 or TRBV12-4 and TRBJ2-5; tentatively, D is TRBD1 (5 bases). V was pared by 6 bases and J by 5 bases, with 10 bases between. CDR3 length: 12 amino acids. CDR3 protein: CASSRPGETQYF. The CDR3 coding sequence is TGTGCCAGCAGCCGACCAGGGGAGACCCAGTACTTC.

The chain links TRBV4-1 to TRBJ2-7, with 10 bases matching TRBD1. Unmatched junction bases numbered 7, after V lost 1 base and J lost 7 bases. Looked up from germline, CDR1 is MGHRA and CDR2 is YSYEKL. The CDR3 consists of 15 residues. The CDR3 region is CASSQAGTGALEQYF. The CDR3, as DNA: TGCGCCAGCAGCCAAGCCGGGACAGGGGCTTTGGAGCAGTACTTC.

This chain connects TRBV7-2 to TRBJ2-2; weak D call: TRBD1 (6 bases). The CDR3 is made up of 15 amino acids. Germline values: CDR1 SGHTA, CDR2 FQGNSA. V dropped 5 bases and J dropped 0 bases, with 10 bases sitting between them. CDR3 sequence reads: CASSPGTPNTGELFF. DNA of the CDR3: TGTGCCAGCAGCCCCGGGACACCGAACACCGGGGAGCTGTTTTTT.

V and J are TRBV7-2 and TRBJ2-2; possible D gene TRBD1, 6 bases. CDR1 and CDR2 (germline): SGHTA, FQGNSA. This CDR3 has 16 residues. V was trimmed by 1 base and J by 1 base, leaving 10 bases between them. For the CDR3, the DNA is TGTGCCAGCAGCTTAGGACAGGTCCAGAACACCGGGGAGCTGTTTTTT. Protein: CASSLGQVQNTGELFF.

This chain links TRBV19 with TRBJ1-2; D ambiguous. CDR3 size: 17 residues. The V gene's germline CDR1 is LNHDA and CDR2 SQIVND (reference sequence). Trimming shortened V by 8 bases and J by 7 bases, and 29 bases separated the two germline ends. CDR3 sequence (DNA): TGTGCCAGTGGTTTAAAGAGTGGAAGAGGAACCAAGGCTGGCTACACCTTC. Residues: CASGLKSGRGTKAGYTF.

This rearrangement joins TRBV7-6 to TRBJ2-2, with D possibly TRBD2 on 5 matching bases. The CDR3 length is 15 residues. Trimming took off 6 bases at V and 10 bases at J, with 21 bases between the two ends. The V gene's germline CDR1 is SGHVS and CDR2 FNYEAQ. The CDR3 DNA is TGTGCCAGCAGTCGGGGTGGGTCCAAGGCTGCGGAGCTGTTTTTT. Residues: CASSRGGSKAAELFF.

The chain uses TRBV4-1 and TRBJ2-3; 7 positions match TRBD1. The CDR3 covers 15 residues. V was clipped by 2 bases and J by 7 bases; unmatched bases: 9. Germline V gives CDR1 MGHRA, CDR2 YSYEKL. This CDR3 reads CASSQTPSGQHTQYF. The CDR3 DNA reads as TGCGCCAGCAGCCAAACACCCTCGGGACAGCATACGCAGTATTTT.

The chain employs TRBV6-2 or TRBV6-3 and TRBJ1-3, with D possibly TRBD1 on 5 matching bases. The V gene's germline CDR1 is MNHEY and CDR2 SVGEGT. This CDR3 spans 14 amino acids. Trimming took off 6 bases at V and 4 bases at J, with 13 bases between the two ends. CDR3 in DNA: TGTGCCAGCAGCCCCGCGGGGGTAGGAAACACCATATATTTT. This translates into CASSPAGVGNTIYF.